The 28 T cell receptor beta chains given below trace back to one sample, sequenced in a study of T cell responses to AZD1222 COVID-19 vaccine. The data were produced by immunoSEQ multiplex PCR, yet TCRdb's version contains in-frame clones alone and is incomplete. The sample holds approximately 190,000 clones, roughly 91% seen once. The sequencing here drew on peripheral blood, taken on day 0 of AZD1222 vaccination. The receptor source for this set is an adult in good health.

The chain is built from TRBV19 and TRBJ2-2; no firm D call. The CDR3 has 15 residues. Germline values: CDR1 LNHDA, CDR2 SQIVND (reference sequence). Trimming cost V 3 bases and J 10 bases, with 18 bases left between them. The CDR3 loop is CASSIPAKGASELFF. The DNA of the CDR3 is TGTGCCAGTAGTATTCCGGCAAAGGGTGCCTCGGAGCTGTTTTTT.

This clone has just a few counts. This chain uses TRBV15 with TRBJ1-2, with a weak D call TRBD1 (5 bases). Per the germline V gene, CDR1 is LNHNV and CDR2 is YYDKDF (reference sequence). The CDR3 runs to 14 residues. The ends were cut back, 0 bases at V and 8 bases at J, with 13 bases in the middle. The CDR3 DNA is TGTGCCACCAGCAGAGATAGGCAGGGATCCGGCTACACCTTC. Translated, it gives CATSRDRQGSGYTF. The variable domain in full, completed from reference TRBV15 and TRBJ1-2, reads DAMVIQNPRYQVTQFGKPVTLSCSQTLNHNVMYWYQQKSSQAPKLLFHYYDKDFNNEADTPDNFQSRRPNTSFCFLDIRSPGLGDTAMYLCATSRDRQGSGYTFGSGTRLTVV.

The chain couples TRBV9 to TRBJ1-1; TRBD1 might be the D (5 bases). V lost 0 bases to trimming and J lost 4 bases, with 13 bases between them. This CDR3 has 15 amino acids. Looked up from germline, CDR1 is SGDLS and CDR2 is YYNGEE. This chain's CDR3 is CASSVEGREGTEAFF. Here the CDR3 DNA reads TGTGCCAGCAGCGTAGAGGGCAGGGAAGGCACTGAAGCTTTCTTT. The full variable domain, rest sourced from reference TRBV9 and TRBJ1-1, is DSGVTQTPKHLITATGQRVTLRCSPRSGDLSVYWYQQSLDQGLQFLIQYYNGEERAKGNILERFSAQQFPDLHSELNLSSLELGDSALYFCASSVEGREGTEAFFGQGTRLTVV.

V gene TRBV6-6 combines with J gene TRBJ1-1; TRBD1 might be the D (6 bases). Germline V gene sequence: CDR1 MNHNY, CDR2 SVGAGI (reference sequence). The CDR3 spans 13 residues. Trimming cost V 4 bases and J 1 base, with 7 bases left between them. CDR3 DNA: TGTGCCAGCAGTTCCAGGGGGAACACTGAAGCTTTCTTT. Translation: CASSSRGNTEAFF.

The gene calls are TRBV3-1 (or the pseudogene TRBV3-2) and TRBJ1-2; 11 nucleotides match TRBD1. V gave up 1 base and J gave up 7 bases; unmatched junction bases: 5. This CDR3 spans 15 amino acids. CDR1 and CDR2 from the germline V gene are LGHDT and YNNKEL (reference sequence). The CDR3 protein is CASSQVRTGGSGYTF. CDR3 nucleotides: TGTGCCAGCAGCCAAGTTCGGACAGGGGGCTCTGGCTACACCTTC.

The chain has TRBV7-2 and TRBJ1-2; possibly TRBD1 for D (5 bases). Per germline, CDR1 SGHTA and CDR2 FQGNSA. The V end lost 1 base, the J end lost 0 bases, and 12 bases lay between the germline ends. This CDR3 is 16 amino acids long. CDR3 protein: CASSLDRGVANYGYTF. In nucleotides, the CDR3 is TGTGCCAGCAGCTTAGACCGAGGGGTGGCTAACTATGGCTACACCTTC.

This rearrangement joins TRBV9 to TRBJ2-7, with D possibly being TRBD1 (7 bases). V was shortened by 3 bases and J by 2 bases, with 9 bases between the two germline ends. The CDR3 consists of 13 residues. The germline V gene has CDR1 SGDLS and CDR2 YYNGEE. CDR3: CASSGGTAYEQYF. As DNA, the CDR3 is TGTGCCAGCAGCGGCGGGACAGCCTACGAGCAGTACTTC.

This clone has a handful of counts. The chain employs TRBV6-5 and TRBJ1-2; weak D call: TRBD1 (6 bases). In germline, CDR1 is MNHEY, CDR2 SVGAGI. Trimming removed 6 bases at V and 8 bases at J, with 13 bases between. This CDR3 has 12 residues. CDR3 sequence: CASRTGIFGYTF. DNA of the CDR3: TGTGCCAGCAGAACAGGGATTTTCGGCTACACCTTC.

The chain has TRBV28 and TRBJ2-7, with 11 bases matching TRBD2. From germline, CDR1 is MDHEN and CDR2 SYDVKM. The CDR3 is 15 amino acids. V shed 3 bases, J shed 3 bases, and the junction held 4 bases outside the gene matches. CDR3 loop: CASSFPGLAVYEQYF. The CDR3 DNA reads as TGTGCCAGCAGTTTTCCGGGACTAGCGGTCTACGAGCAGTACTTC.

The rearrangement links TRBV5-1 to TRBJ2-1; 9 bases map to TRBD1. The V segment lost 4 bases and the J segment 7 bases; nucleotides outside the gene matches: 6. The CDR3 runs to 14 residues. Germline V lookup: CDR1 SGHRS, CDR2 YFSETQ. In DNA form, the CDR3 reads TGCGCCAGCAGCCGCGGGACAGGGACAAATGAGCAGTTCTTC. Translating gives CASSRGTGTNEQFF.

The genes are TRBV9 and TRBJ2-7; 9 nucleotides agree with TRBD2. The CDR3 contains 13 residues. Trimming at V came to 7 bases and at J to 0 bases, leaving 2 bases not matched to a gene. The germline V gene encodes CDR1 SGDLS and CDR2 YYNGEE. Here the CDR3 reads CASSSGDSYEQYF. As DNA, the CDR3 is TGTGCCAGCTCTAGCGGGGACTCCTACGAGCAGTACTTC.

This chain connects TRBV18 to TRBJ1-3; weak D call: TRBD1 (6 bases). CDR1 KGHSH and CDR2 LQKENI come from the germline V gene. There are 15 residues in the CDR3. V lost 3 bases to trimming and J lost 0 bases, with 9 bases between them. The CDR3 DNA follows: TGTGCCAGCTCACCTACAGGGACCTCTGGAAACACCATATATTTT. It specifies CASSPTGTSGNTIYF.

The chain employs TRBV4-1 and TRBJ1-6; maybe TRBD1 (5 bases). The CDR3 has 17 residues. The V gene lost 2 bases and the J gene lost 7 bases, with 18 bases spanning the gap. Germline assignment: CDR1 MGHRA and CDR2 YSYEKL. CDR3 in DNA: TGCGCCAGCAGCCAAACCAAGGCGGCAGGGAGAAATTCACCCCTCCACTTT. It encodes CASSQTKAAGRNSPLHF.

The chain links TRBV3-1 (or the pseudogene TRBV3-2) to TRBJ2-7; TRBD2 might be the D (5 bases). V lost 0 bases, J lost 0 bases, and 12 bases lay in between. CDR3 length equals 16 residues. CDR1 LGHDT and CDR2 YNNKEL come from the germline V gene (reference sequence). In DNA form, the CDR3 reads TGTGCCAGCAGCCAAGATCAGAGCGGTGCCTCCTACGAGCAGTACTTC. Encoded protein: CASSQDQSGASYEQYF.

CDR3 coding DNA: TGTGCCAGTAGTATAACCTCGCTCACTCCCTACAATGAGCAGTTCTTC. Translated: CASSITSLTPYNEQFF. The chain joins TRBV19 to TRBJ2-1, with no clear D. This CDR3 has 16 amino acids. Germline CDR1 is LNHDA and CDR2 is SQIVND (reference sequence). V was pared by 2 bases and J by 2 bases, with 13 bases between.

The rearrangement uses TRBV27 and TRBJ2-7; D unresolved. CDR3 length: 16 residues. V lost 4 bases and J 2 bases, leaving 18 bases between the germline ends. Germline CDR1 is MNHEY and CDR2 is SMNVEV (reference sequence). The CDR3 loop reads CASSSNRAPGPYEQYF. CDR3 coding DNA: TGTGCCAGCAGTTCCAACCGGGCTCCCGGGCCCTACGAGCAGTACTTC.

The chain couples TRBV7-2 to TRBJ2-3, with 8 bases that match TRBD2. V gave up 1 base and J gave up 5 bases; unmatched junction bases: 11. Germline lookup yields CDR1 SGHTA and CDR2 FQGNSA. The CDR3 spans 17 residues. The DNA of the CDR3 is TGTGCCAGCAGCTTAGGTGCCCACGGGGGGGCCGGAGATACGCAGTATTTT. Translating gives CASSLGAHGGAGDTQYF.

This chain links TRBV7-9 with TRBJ2-7, with 7 bases identical to TRBD2. The length of the CDR3 is 15 residues. After removal of 3 bases from V and 5 bases from J, the junction contained 10 bases not matched to a gene. Germline V gene data show CDR1 as SEHNR and CDR2 as FQNEAQ (reference sequence). The CDR3: CASSLEGGRLNEQYF. CDR3 DNA sequence: TGTGCCAGCAGCTTGGAGGGAGGGCGTTTGAACGAGCAGTACTTC.

The chain has TRBV29-1 and TRBJ1-2; TRBD1 is a possible D gene (6 bases). The CDR3 sequence is 14 residues long. Germline lookup yields CDR1 SQVTM and CDR2 ANQGSEA. V shed 2 bases and J shed 8 bases, with 18 bases lying between them. The CDR3 bases are TGCAGCGTTGAATTGGGGGCCGGACGAGGGGGCTACACCTTC. Protein: CSVELGAGRGGYTF.

The V call is TRBV4-3, the J call TRBJ2-3, with D possibly TRBD2 on 7 matching bases. The V gene lost 2 bases and the J gene lost 8 bases, with 14 bases spanning the gap. The germline V gene has CDR1 LGHNA and CDR2 YSLEER. The CDR3 is made up of 14 amino acids. CDR3 sequence reads: CASSQQGGGGTQYF. DNA of the CDR3: TGCGCCAGCAGCCAACAGGGAGGGGGGGGTACGCAGTATTTT.

Comments on this clone: Other nucleotide sequences in the sample specify the same CDR3. The gene calls are TRBV15 and TRBJ1-3; D remains ambiguous. Germline CDR1 reads LNHNV; CDR2 reads YYDKDF (reference sequence). Deletions cut 0 bases from V and 0 bases from J, with 6 bases between. The CDR3 is 15 residues long. CDR3 region: CATSRDQSSGNTIYF. The DNA for the CDR3 is TGTGCCACCAGCAGAGATCAGAGCTCTGGAAACACCATATATTTT.

The chain uses TRBV12-3 or TRBV12-4 and TRBJ2-3; D is uncertain. V dropped 7 bases and J dropped 3 bases, with 11 bases sitting between them. CDR3 length equals 13 residues. CDR3 nucleotides: TGTGCCAGCAACGTGCTGGGGACAGATACGCAGTATTTT. Translated, it gives CASNVLGTDTQYF.

This chain links TRBV4-3 with TRBJ1-1, with D maybe TRBD1 (5 bases). Germline CDR1 and CDR2: LGHNA and YSLEER. The CDR3 has 14 residues. V was shortened by 5 bases and J by 0 bases, with 10 bases between the two germline ends. The CDR3 nucleotides are TGCGCCAGCAGCTACAGACAGTTGAACACTGAAGCTTTCTTT. The encoded protein is CASSYRQLNTEAFF.

The chain uses TRBV25-1 and TRBJ1-5; TRBD1 matches at 8 bases. The V gene's germline CDR1 is MGHDK and CDR2 SYGVNS. The V segment lost 1 base and the J segment 0 bases; nucleotides outside the gene matches: 5. CDR3 length equals 17 residues. The CDR3 region is CASSESSTGVSNQPQHF. The CDR3, as DNA: TGTGCCAGCAGTGAATCGTCGACAGGGGTTAGCAATCAGCCCCAGCATTTT.

The V call is TRBV15, the J call TRBJ2-1; 9 nucleotides align to TRBD2. This CDR3 has 17 residues. The germline CDR1 and CDR2 sequences are LNHNV and YYDKDF (reference sequence). The trim removed 3 bases at V and 4 bases at J, leaving 10 bases unmatched. The CDR3 DNA is TGTGCCACCAGCAGCCTGGTTGGTAGCGGGAGATACAATGAGCAGTTCTTC. Its protein is CATSSLVGSGRYNEQFF.

The chain couples TRBV7-3 to TRBJ2-1; 7 bases match TRBD2. V was clipped by 3 bases and J by 4 bases; unmatched bases: 6. The CDR3 runs 15 residues. From germline, CDR1 is SGHTA and CDR2 FQGTGA. CDR3 loop: CASSFSSSGYNEQFF. Here the CDR3 DNA reads TGTGCCAGCAGCTTTTCTTCTAGCGGATACAATGAGCAGTTCTTC.

The V and J genes are TRBV28 and TRBJ2-7, with TRBD1 matching 7 bases. This CDR3 contains 14 residues. V lost 5 bases and J lost 3; bases outside the gene matches: 7. The germline gives CDR1 MDHEN, CDR2 SYDVKM. The CDR3 DNA follows: TGTGCCAGCAGTCCGACAGGGTCCCACTACGAGCAGTACTTC. The encoded protein is CASSPTGSHYEQYF.

The sample holds a few counts of this clone. V and J are TRBV25-1 and TRBJ1-2; perhaps TRBD1 as D (6 bases). Trimming shortened V by 0 bases and J by 4 bases, and 15 bases separated the two germline ends. Germline CDR1 reads MGHDK; CDR2 reads SYGVNS. This CDR3 spans 16 amino acids. Here the CDR3 DNA reads TGTGCCAGCAGTGAATATAGCAGGGGTCTAAGCTATGGCTACACCTTC. Protein sequence: CASSEYSRGLSYGYTF.